The clone carrying this TCR beta chain is a singleton in its sample. No antigen is known for it. TCRdb's table, derived via immunoSEQ multiplex PCR, lists solely in-frame clones and lacks some. The sample records more than 95,000 clones, roughly nine tenths being singletons. This sample is drawn from a study of T cell responses to AZD1222 COVID-19 vaccine. Study results and caveats: The peak T cell response came first, and repertoires were sampled only after it. Spike as a whole was targeted by vaccine-associated CD4 TCRs, dominant at 160-218 and 743-854. Baseline serology detected seropositivity in only 5 to 7 AZD1222 recipients.

V was clipped by 2 bases and J by 4 bases, with 8 bases between them. This CDR3 spans 13 amino acids. Germline V lookup: CDR1 WNHNN, CDR2 SYGVQD (reference sequence). The sample was peripheral blood, taken 28 days after the second dose of the MenACWY control vaccine. The V and J genes are TRBV10-1 and TRBJ2-5; tentative D call: TRBD1 (5 bases). The TCR originated in an adult who received the MenACWY meningococcal vaccine as a control. The CDR3 loop reads CASSENRRETQYF. CDR3 nucleotides: TGCGCCAGCAGTGAGAACAGGCGAGAGACCCAGTACTTC.